This TCR beta chain stems from a study of blood T cell repertoires in COVID-19 (TCRdb year 2020). Study-wide context: The collaborator samples originated in the United States, Italy and Spain and spanned the acute and convalescent phases of COVID-19. The material from the prospective study consisted of cDNA or gDNA derived from T cells, B-cell-depleted T cells, or PBMCs. The dataset comprised deeply sampled blood TCRbeta repertoires from subjects exposed to, actively infected with, or recovered from COVID-19. The repertoires were released in a freely available public database intended as a resource for research on the immune response to SARS-CoV-2. The samples were drawn from two sources: the first 160 participants of the ongoing ImmuneRACE study, and some 1,300 subjects contributed by 6 global collaborators. Sample metadata almost always included a de-identified subject ID, COVID-19 status, age in years and sex. HLA class I and class II types, where available, came from metadata supplied by the sample provider rather than from assay-based typing. General conclusions and limits of the study: The quantity of clinical and demographic metadata differed by source and by participant and was supplied without curation.

About this clone itself: The antigen it recognizes is unknown. No base quality values were provided; no much bigger clone lies one nucleotide off.

The immunoSEQ Assay, a bias-controlled multiplex PCR, was used to amplify TCRbeta CDR3 regions from genomic DNA. The paper's processing steps were these. The number of nucleated cells in each sample was estimated from the amplification of reference gene primers within the assay. To quantify the absolute abundance of each unique TCRbeta CDR3 rearrangement, sequence reads were collapsed and filtered. Productive Simpson clonality was computed per sample as the square root of Simpson's diversity index over productive rearrangements. TCRdb limited this immuneACCESS table to in-frame rearrangements with V and J called. A share of clones is missing; checked studies link under half to unresolved V genes, and the rest is unexplained. The DNA was the basis for D and trimming; V, J and clone size are from that table. The sample has about 13,000 clones on record, approximately 91% of them singletons. Roughly 15% of the sample rests with the top ten.

Collaborating institutions collected whole blood in K2EDTA tubes following their own protocols. For TCRbeta analysis, collaborators shipped samples in one of three forms: frozen whole blood, isolated PBMCs, or DNA extracted from either of those sample types. This clonotype originated in a human donor in a cohort sampled during active COVID-19. The source material was peripheral blood.

The CDR3 region reads CASSYSPGNTEAFF. The DNA sequence is as follows: TGTGCCAGCAGTTACTCACCCGGGAACACTGAAGCTTTCTTT. The rearranged segments are TRBV6-6 and TRBJ1-1, with an unclear D gene assignment. Measured from the cysteine to the phenylalanine, the CDR3 is 14 residues long. Only CDR3 DNA remains: 42 bases, in frame from the first base. Trimming costs V 0 bases and J 1 base, and their ends lie 6 bases apart. CDR1 and CDR2, per the germline V gene (reference sequence), are MNHNY and SVGAGI.